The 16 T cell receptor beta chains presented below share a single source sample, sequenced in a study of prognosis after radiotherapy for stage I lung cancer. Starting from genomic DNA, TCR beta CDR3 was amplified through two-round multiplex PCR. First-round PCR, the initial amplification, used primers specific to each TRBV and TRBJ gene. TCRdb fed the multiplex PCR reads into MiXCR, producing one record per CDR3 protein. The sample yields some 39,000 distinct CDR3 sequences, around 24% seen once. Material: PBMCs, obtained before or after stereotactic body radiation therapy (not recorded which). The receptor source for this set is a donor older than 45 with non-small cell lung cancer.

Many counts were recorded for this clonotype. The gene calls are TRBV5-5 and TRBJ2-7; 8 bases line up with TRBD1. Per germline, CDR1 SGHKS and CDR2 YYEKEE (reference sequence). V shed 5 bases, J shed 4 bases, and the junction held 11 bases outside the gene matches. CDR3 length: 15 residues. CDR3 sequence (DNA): TGTGCCAGCAGAAACGGACAGGGAATTAATTACGAGCAGTACTTC. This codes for CASRNGQGINYEQYF.

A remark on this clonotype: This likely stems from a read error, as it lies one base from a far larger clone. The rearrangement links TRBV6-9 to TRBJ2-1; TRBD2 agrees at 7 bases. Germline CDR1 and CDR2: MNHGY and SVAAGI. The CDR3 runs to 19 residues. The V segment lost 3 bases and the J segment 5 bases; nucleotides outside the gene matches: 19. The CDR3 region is CASSYPGARGTLNDNEQFF. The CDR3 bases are TGTGCCAGCAGTTACCCCGGTGCGCGGGGGACCTTAAACGACAATGAGCAGTTCTTC.

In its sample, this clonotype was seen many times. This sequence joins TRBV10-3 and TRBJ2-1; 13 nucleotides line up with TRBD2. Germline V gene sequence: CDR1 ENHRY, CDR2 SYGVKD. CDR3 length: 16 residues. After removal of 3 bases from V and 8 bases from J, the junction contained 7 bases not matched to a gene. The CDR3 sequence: CAISDPGTSGMYEQFF. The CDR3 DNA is TGTGCCATCAGTGACCCCGGGACTAGCGGGATGTATGAGCAGTTCTTC.

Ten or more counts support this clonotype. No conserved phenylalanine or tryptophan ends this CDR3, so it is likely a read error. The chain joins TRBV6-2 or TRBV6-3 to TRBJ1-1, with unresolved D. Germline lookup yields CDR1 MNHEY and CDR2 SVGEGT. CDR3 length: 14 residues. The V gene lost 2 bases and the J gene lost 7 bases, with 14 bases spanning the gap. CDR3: CASSYEESSSEAFL. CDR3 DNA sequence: TGTGCCAGCAGTTACGAGGAATCATCGAGTGAAGCTTTCCTT.

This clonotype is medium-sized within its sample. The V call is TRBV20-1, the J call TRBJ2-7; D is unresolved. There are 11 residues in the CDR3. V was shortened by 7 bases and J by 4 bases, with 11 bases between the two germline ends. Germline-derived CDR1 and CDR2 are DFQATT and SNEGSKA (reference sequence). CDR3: CSGRSGYEQYF. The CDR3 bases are TGCAGTGGGCGGAGTGGGTACGAGCAGTACTTC.

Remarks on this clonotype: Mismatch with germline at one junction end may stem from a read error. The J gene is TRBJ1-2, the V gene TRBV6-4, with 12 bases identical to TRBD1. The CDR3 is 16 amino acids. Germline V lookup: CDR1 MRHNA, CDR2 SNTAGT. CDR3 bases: TGTGCCAGCAGTGACTCGCCTGGGACAGGGGGCGACGGCTACGCCTTC. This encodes CASSDSPGTGGDGYAF.

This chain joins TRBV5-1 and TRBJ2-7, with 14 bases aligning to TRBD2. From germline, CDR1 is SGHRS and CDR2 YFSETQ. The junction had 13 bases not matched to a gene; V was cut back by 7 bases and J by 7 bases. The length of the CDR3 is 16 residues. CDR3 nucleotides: TGCGCCAGCTCCCGAGGGACTAGCGGGGGACTTTGTGAGCAGTACTTC. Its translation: CASSRGTSGGLCEQYF.

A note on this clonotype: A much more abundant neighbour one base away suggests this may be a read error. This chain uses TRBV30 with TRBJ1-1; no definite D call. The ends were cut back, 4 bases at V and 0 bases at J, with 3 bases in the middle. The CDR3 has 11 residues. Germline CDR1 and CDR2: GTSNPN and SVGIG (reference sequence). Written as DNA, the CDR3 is TGTGCCTGGAACATGAACACTGAAGCTTTCTTT. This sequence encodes CAWNMNTEAFF.

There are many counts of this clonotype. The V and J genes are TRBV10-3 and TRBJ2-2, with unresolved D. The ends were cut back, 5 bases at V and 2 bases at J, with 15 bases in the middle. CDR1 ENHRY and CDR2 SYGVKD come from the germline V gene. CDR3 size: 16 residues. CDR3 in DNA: TGTGCCATCAGTCAAAATTCGACTGTTAACACCGGGGAGCTGTTTTTT. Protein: CAISQNSTVNTGELFF.

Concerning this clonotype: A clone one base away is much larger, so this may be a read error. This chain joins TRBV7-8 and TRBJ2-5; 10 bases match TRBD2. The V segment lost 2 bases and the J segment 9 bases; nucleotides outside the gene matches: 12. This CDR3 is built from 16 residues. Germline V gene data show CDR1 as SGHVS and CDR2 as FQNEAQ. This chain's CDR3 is CASSLNLAGDGESQYF. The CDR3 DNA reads TGTGCCAGCAGCTTAAACCTAGCGGGAGACGGGGAGTCCCAGTACTTC.

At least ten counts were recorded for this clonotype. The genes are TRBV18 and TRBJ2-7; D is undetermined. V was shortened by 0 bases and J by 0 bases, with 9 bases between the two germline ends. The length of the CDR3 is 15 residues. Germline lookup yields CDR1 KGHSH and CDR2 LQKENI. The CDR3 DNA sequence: TGTGCCAGCTCACCACCCGGCGGCAGCTCCTACGAGCAGTACTTC. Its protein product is CASSPPGGSSYEQYF.

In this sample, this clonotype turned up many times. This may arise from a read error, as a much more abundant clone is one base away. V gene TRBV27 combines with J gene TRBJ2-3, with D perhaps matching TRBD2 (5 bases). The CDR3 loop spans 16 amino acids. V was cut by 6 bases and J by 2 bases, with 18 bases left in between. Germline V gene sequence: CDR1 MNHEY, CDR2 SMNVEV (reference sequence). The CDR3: CASSRGWTGNTDTQYF. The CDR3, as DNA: TGTGCCAGCAGCCGCGGCTGGACGGGGAACACAGATACGCAGTATTTT.

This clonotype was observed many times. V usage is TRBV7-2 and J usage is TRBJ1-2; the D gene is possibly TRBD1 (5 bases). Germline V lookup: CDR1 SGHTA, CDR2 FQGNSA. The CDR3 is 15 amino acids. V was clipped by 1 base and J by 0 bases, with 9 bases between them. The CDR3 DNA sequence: TGTGCCAGCAGCTTAGTGGGGGGAACTAACTATGGCTACACCTTC. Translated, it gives CASSLVGGTNYGYTF.

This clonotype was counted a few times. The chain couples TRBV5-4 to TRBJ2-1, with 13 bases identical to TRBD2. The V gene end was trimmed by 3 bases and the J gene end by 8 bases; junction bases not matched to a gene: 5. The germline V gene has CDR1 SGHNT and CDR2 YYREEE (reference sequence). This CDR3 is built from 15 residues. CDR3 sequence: CASSSLAGGLDEQFF. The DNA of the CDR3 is TGTGCCAGCAGCTCACTAGCGGGAGGGTTGGATGAGCAGTTCTTC.

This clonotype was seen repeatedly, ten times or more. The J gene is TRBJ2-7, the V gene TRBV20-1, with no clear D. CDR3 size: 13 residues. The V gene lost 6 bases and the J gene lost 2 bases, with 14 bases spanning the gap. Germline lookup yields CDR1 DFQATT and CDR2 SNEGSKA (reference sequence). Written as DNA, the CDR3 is TGCAGTGCCCCACGCGACGCCGCCTACGAGCAGTACTTC. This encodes CSAPRDAAYEQYF.

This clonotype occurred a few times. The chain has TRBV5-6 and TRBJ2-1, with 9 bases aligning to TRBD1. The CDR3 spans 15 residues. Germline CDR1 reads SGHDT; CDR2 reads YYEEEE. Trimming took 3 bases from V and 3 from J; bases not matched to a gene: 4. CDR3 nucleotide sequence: TGTGCCAGCAGCTCCGTGACAGGGGGCTACAATGAGCAGTTCTTC. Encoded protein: CASSSVTGGYNEQFF.